One and the same sample provided the 24 T cell receptor beta chains below, sequenced in a study of CD8+CD57+ T cells in acquired aplastic anemia. Whoever was chosen for sequencing had shown CD8+CD57+ cell expansion by flow cytometry. Genomic DNA acted as the template from which TCR beta VDJ combination and CDR3 sequence profiling were carried out. TCRdb analysed the reads with MiXCR anew, one entry per CDR3 protein. This table holds 150,000 to 200,000 distinct CDR3 sequences, 63% found once. Sequences were obtained from sorted CD4+, CD8+, or CD8+CD57+ T cells (not recorded which) from PBMCs. Every receptor here comes from a human donor with aplastic anemia.

The rearrangement joins TRBV5-6 to TRBJ2-5; perhaps TRBD1 as D (6 bases). V was trimmed by 4 bases and J by 7 bases, leaving 11 bases between them. Germline V lookup: CDR1 SGHDT, CDR2 YYEEEE. The CDR3 loop spans 12 amino acids. The CDR3 region has the DNA TGTGCCAGCAGCCAAAGAGGGGGGACCCAGTACTTC. This gives the protein CASSQRGGTQYF.

The V call is TRBV7-2, the J call TRBJ2-7; no reliable D call. Trimming shortened V by 1 base and J by 3 bases, and 7 bases separated the two germline ends. The CDR3 totals 13 residues. The germline V gene has CDR1 SGHTA and CDR2 FQGNSA. CDR3: CASSLGVLYEQYF. As DNA, the CDR3 is TGTGCCAGCAGCTTAGGTGTTCTCTACGAGCAGTACTTC.

Turning to this clonotype: Its ends do not fully match the called genes, so a read error is possible. The chain couples TRBV2 to TRBJ2-3; unclear D gene. The CDR3 extends over 11 amino acids. Germline CDR1 SNHLY, CDR2 FYNNEI. In nucleotides, the CDR3 is TGTGCCAGCAGTACCACAGATACGCGGTATTTT. Protein sequence: CASSTTDTRYF.

This rearrangement joins TRBV5-1 to TRBJ2-3; TRBD1 is a possible D gene (6 bases). This CDR3 contains 14 residues. Germline lookup yields CDR1 SGHRS and CDR2 YFSETQ. Trimming shortened V by 3 bases and J by 1 base, and 9 bases separated the two germline ends. In DNA form, the CDR3 reads TGCGCCAGCAGCTACAGGGCGGGCACAGATACGCAGTATTTT. Encoded protein: CASSYRAGTDTQYF.

The sample holds a few counts of this clonotype. The V gene is TRBV7-8, the J gene TRBJ2-7; D is perhaps TRBD1 (6 bases). The length of the CDR3 is 15 residues. Per the germline V gene, CDR1 is SGHVS and CDR2 is FQNEAQ. V dropped 5 bases and J dropped 5 bases, with 19 bases sitting between them. CDR3 nucleotides: TGTGCCAGCAGCACATACCAGGGGCCTCGTAACGAGCAGTACTTC. Translated, it gives CASSTYQGPRNEQYF.

This chain links TRBV7-9 with TRBJ2-3; 11 nucleotides align to TRBD2. The CDR3 covers 20 residues. CDR1 SEHNR and CDR2 FQNEAQ come from the germline V gene (reference sequence). V shed 1 base, J shed 4 bases, and the junction held 16 bases outside the gene matches. The CDR3 loop reads CASSLVLAGDPRLPADTQYF. The CDR3 nucleotides read TGTGCCAGCAGCTTAGTACTAGCGGGGGACCCACGGCTACCAGCAGATACGCAGTATTTT.

This chain joins TRBV4-3 and TRBJ1-2; 9 positions agree with TRBD1. V lost 2 bases to trimming and J lost 2 bases; unmatched junction nucleotides: 6. The CDR3 contains 16 residues. Germline V gene lookup returns CDR1 LGHNA and CDR2 YSLEER. CDR3 DNA: TGCGCCAGCAGCCAATTTGCGGGACAGGGCAACTATGGCTACACCTTC. It codes for CASSQFAGQGNYGYTF.

The rearrangement joins TRBV7-6 to TRBJ2-1; 12 bases line up with TRBD1. V shed 7 bases and J 3 bases; nucleotides not matched to a gene: 10. The CDR3 covers 17 residues. Germline V lookup: CDR1 SGHVS, CDR2 FNYEAQ. The CDR3 loop reads CASTRPGTGGGYNEQFF. The CDR3 region has the DNA TGTGCCAGCACCCGACCCGGGACAGGGGGCGGCTACAATGAGCAGTTCTTC.

This sequence joins TRBV24-1 and TRBJ1-6; D is unclear. Germline lookup yields CDR1 KGHDR and CDR2 SFDVKD. Trimming removed 4 bases from V and 7 bases from J, with 10 bases in between. The CDR3 is 14 amino acids. The CDR3 sequence is CATSDRGLNSPLHF. CDR3 in DNA: TGTGCCACCAGTGACCGCGGATTGAATTCACCCCTCCACTTT.

V usage is TRBV20-1 and J usage is TRBJ2-3; D is possibly TRBD2 (5 bases). The V gene lost 5 bases and the J gene lost 2 bases, with 14 bases spanning the gap. The germline gives CDR1 DFQATT, CDR2 SNEGSKA (reference sequence). The CDR3 runs 14 residues. The CDR3 region has the DNA TGCAGTGCTGTGGGTAGCGCATCCACAGATACGCAGTATTTT. Its translation is CSAVGSASTDTQYF.

The chain carries TRBV7-8 and TRBJ1-1; no firm D call. CDR1 is SGHVS, CDR2 FQNEAQ, per germline. This CDR3 is 14 amino acids long. The V end was cut by 6 bases, the J end by 1 base, with 12 bases between. In nucleotides, the CDR3 is TGTGCCAGCAGATTATTCACGGGGAACACTGAAGCTTTCTTT. Its protein product is CASRLFTGNTEAFF. Full variable domain (rest looked up from reference TRBV7-8 and TRBJ1-1): GAGVSQSPRYKVAKRGQDVALRCDPISGHVSLFWYQQALGQGPEFLTYFQNEAQLDKSGLPSDRFFAERPEGSVSTLKIQRTQQEDSAVYLCASRLFTGNTEAFFGQGTRLTVV.

V and J are TRBV29-1 and TRBJ2-3; the D gene is possibly TRBD1 (6 bases). V dropped 8 bases and J dropped 0 bases, with 15 bases sitting between them. The CDR3 sequence is 14 residues long. The germline V gene has CDR1 SQVTM and CDR2 ANQGSEA. CDR3: CSLWGLDSTDTQYF. The CDR3 DNA reads TGCAGCCTATGGGGGCTGGATAGCACAGATACGCAGTATTTT.

This clonotype showed up just a few times. This sequence joins TRBV9 and TRBJ1-6, with D uncertain. Germline V gene lookup returns CDR1 SGDLS and CDR2 YYNGEE. The CDR3 consists of 14 residues. Trimming cost V 1 base and J 9 bases, with 11 bases left between them. Here the CDR3 reads CASSVREVSSPLHF. The CDR3 DNA sequence: TGTGCCAGCAGCGTACGGGAAGTTTCTTCACCCCTCCACTTT.

The J gene is TRBJ2-6, the V gene TRBV12-3 or TRBV12-4; D is ambiguous. CDR3 size: 17 residues. V was cut by 1 base and J by 3 bases, with 13 bases left in between. CDR3 sequence reads: CASSLEGGDDGANVLTF. In DNA, the CDR3 is TGTGCCAGCAGTTTAGAGGGCGGCGACGATGGGGCCAACGTCCTGACTTTC.

This chain uses TRBV6-5 with TRBJ1-2; D may be TRBD1 (6 bases). Germline V gene lookup returns CDR1 MNHEY and CDR2 SVGAGI. CDR3 length: 14 residues. The V and J ends lost 1 base and 4 bases respectively, with 10 bases between them. The CDR3 sequence: CASSYYRGSYGYTF. The CDR3 bases are TGTGCCAGCAGTTACTATAGGGGGAGCTATGGCTACACCTTC.

The CDR3 coding sequence is TGCAGTGCTAGAGATAGTGAAGCTTTCTTT. This translates into CSARDSEAFF. The J gene is TRBJ1-1, the V gene TRBV20-1; D remains unclear. The V gene lost 0 bases and the J gene lost 7 bases, with 3 bases spanning the gap. CDR1 is DFQATT, CDR2 SNEGSKA, per germline (reference sequence). The CDR3 covers 10 residues.

The chain joins TRBV7-6 to TRBJ2-7; D call uncertain. Trimming stripped 8 bases from V and 6 bases from J, with 14 bases between. The CDR3 contains 12 residues. Germline CDR1 and CDR2: SGHVS and FNYEAQ. Here the CDR3 DNA reads TGTGCCAGCTCCATAGCAGGCAGCGAGCAGTACTTC. This codes for CASSIAGSEQYF.

The sample holds a few counts of this clonotype. Here the CDR3 DNA reads TGCGCCAGCAGCCAAGATGGCCGGGCAGGGGAATCACCCCTCCACTTT. It is translated as CASSQDGRAGESPLHF. The rearrangement joins TRBV4-3 to TRBJ1-6; TRBD1 might be the D (6 bases). Trimming cost V 0 bases and J 10 bases, with 16 bases left between them. The CDR3 consists of 16 residues. The germline V gene has CDR1 LGHNA and CDR2 YSLEER.

Details on this clonotype: This may arise from a read error, as a much more abundant clone is one base away. The chain joins TRBV7-6 to TRBJ2-5; D is undetermined. Germline assignment: CDR1 SGHVS and CDR2 FNYEAQ. This CDR3 has 13 residues. Trimming stripped 0 bases from V and 5 bases from J, with 7 bases between. The CDR3 loop is CASSLALVETQYF. The CDR3 bases are TGTGCCAGCAGCTTAGCGCTCGTGGAGACCCAGTACTTC.

V gene TRBV12-3 or TRBV12-4 combines with J gene TRBJ2-3, with 8 bases identical to TRBD1. CDR3 size: 19 residues. V gave up 2 bases and J gave up 0 bases; unmatched junction bases: 13. CDR3 in amino acids: CASSLRDRSVLPSTDTQYF. CDR3 bases: TGTGCCAGCAGTTTAAGGGACAGGTCCGTTCTACCTAGCACAGATACGCAGTATTTT.

This clonotype showed up just a few times. This chain links TRBV9 with TRBJ1-1; D not certain. V lost 0 bases and J 0 bases, leaving 6 bases between the germline ends. Germline V gene sequence: CDR1 SGDLS, CDR2 YYNGEE. The CDR3 loop spans 14 amino acids. The CDR3 here is CASSVGSMNTEAFF. As DNA, the CDR3 is TGTGCCAGCAGCGTAGGGTCTATGAACACTGAAGCTTTCTTT.

This chain connects TRBV25-1 to TRBJ1-6; weak D call: TRBD1 (5 bases). Germline CDR1 is MGHDK and CDR2 is SYGVNS. The CDR3 extends over 14 amino acids. Trimming removed 5 bases from V and 7 bases from J, with 12 bases in between. The CDR3, as DNA: TGTGCCAGCAGTCCCGGGACGGTAAATTCACCCCTCCACTTT. Encoded protein: CASSPGTVNSPLHF.

This clonotype showed up many times. This chain uses TRBV4-1 with TRBJ1-5; 7 bases agree with TRBD1. The CDR3 runs to 14 residues. With 0 bases clipped from V and 11 bases from J, the junction kept 7 bases outside the gene matches. In germline, CDR1 is MGHRA, CDR2 YSYEKL. The CDR3 coding sequence is TGCGCCAGCAGCCAAGAGACAGGGAGTTGGTCCCAGCATTTT. Translating it yields CASSQETGSWSQHF.

The chain's CDR3 is CAIPRTGAPYEQYF. CDR3 bases: TGTGCCATCCCTAGGACAGGGGCCCCCTACGAGCAGTACTTC. The chain is built from TRBV2 and TRBJ2-7; 9 bases are a match to TRBD1. CDR3 length: 14 residues. Germline CDR1 is SNHLY and CDR2 is FYNNEI. V dropped 10 bases and J dropped 2; count of bases not matched to a gene: 9.